Each of the 11 T cell receptor beta chains below was sequenced from the same sample in a study of shared clonotypes between healthy human individuals. Produced via immunoSEQ multiplex PCR; TCRdb's table is partial and in-frame only. The sample lists millions of clones, approximately 95% seen once, with approximately 0.13% in the top ten. Sequenced sample: naive CD4+ T cells sorted from blood. Described subset: CD45RA+ positively selected. The source is a man aged 18 to 29 in good health.

The chain links TRBV7-2 to TRBJ2-5; 10 nucleotides align to TRBD2. The CDR3 extends over 17 amino acids. The germline gives CDR1 SGHTA, CDR2 FQGNSA. The V gene end was trimmed by 5 bases and the J gene end by 3 bases; junction bases not matched to a gene: 12. CDR3 DNA sequence: TGTGCCAGCAGCCAGATCCTCGTTCTAGCGGGAGAAGAGACCCAGTACTTC. Translated: CASSQILVLAGEETQYF.

The chain carries TRBV30 and TRBJ1-1; no reliable D call. Germline V gene sequence: CDR1 GTSNPN, CDR2 SVGIG (reference sequence). The CDR3 runs 14 residues. Trimming stripped 2 bases from V and 1 base from J, with 11 bases between. CDR3: CAWSKDGGNTEAFF. The CDR3 DNA follows: TGTGCCTGGAGTAAGGACGGCGGGAACACTGAAGCTTTCTTT.

The chain combines TRBV19 with TRBJ2-7, with a possible D match to TRBD2 (5 bases). This CDR3 is built from 12 residues. In germline, CDR1 is LNHDA, CDR2 SQIVND (reference sequence). V lost 3 bases to trimming and J lost 7 bases, with 10 bases between them. The CDR3 protein is CASSIGIGEQYF. CDR3 bases: TGTGCCAGTAGTATCGGGATAGGGGAGCAGTACTTC.

About this clone: Other DNA sequences in this specimen translate into the identical CDR3. V and J are TRBV7-9 and TRBJ1-6; D remains ambiguous. This CDR3 comprises 12 residues. The V end lost 0 bases, the J end lost 10 bases, and 4 bases lay between the germline ends. Germline V lookup: CDR1 SEHNR, CDR2 FQNEAQ (reference sequence). CDR3 residues: CASSLAGSPLHF. CDR3 in DNA: TGTGCCAGCAGCTTAGCAGGATCACCCCTCCACTTT.

This clone was counted a single time. Written as DNA, the CDR3 is TGTGCCAGCAGTTTCCTGAGCGGTGGCATTCAGTACTTC. Encoded protein: CASSFLSGGIQYF. V is TRBV27 and J is TRBJ2-4; D possibly corresponds to TRBD2 (5 bases). The CDR3 is 13 residues long. CDR1 MNHEY and CDR2 SMNVEV come from the germline V gene (reference sequence). The V and J ends lost 3 bases and 9 bases respectively, with 12 bases between them.

Only one count was recorded for this clone. This rearrangement joins TRBV5-1 to TRBJ2-1, with TRBD1 as a possible D gene (6 bases). Germline CDR1 reads SGHRS; CDR2 reads YFSETQ. V lost 0 bases to trimming and J lost 6 bases, with 13 bases between them. The CDR3 totals 15 residues. CDR3 loop: CASSLGQAASNEQFF. DNA of the CDR3: TGCGCCAGCAGCTTGGGACAGGCCGCGTCCAATGAGCAGTTCTTC.

The V call is TRBV10-1, the J call TRBJ1-5; perhaps TRBD1 as D (5 bases). There are 13 residues in the CDR3. CDR1 and CDR2 (germline): WNHNN, SYGVQD (reference sequence). V gave up 6 bases and J gave up 5 bases, with 11 bases separating them. Here the CDR3 reads CASSVGPDQPQHF. The CDR3 coding sequence is TGCGCCAGCAGCGTGGGGCCTGATCAGCCCCAGCATTTT.

This chain joins TRBV18 and TRBJ2-2; maybe TRBD1 (6 bases). Germline V gene data show CDR1 as KGHSH and CDR2 as LQKENI. Trimming took 1 base from V and 5 from J, leaving 14 bases between them. The CDR3 is 16 residues long. CDR3 in DNA: TGTGCCAGCTCACCACTCCAGGGGTCCGCGACCGGGGAGCTGTTTTTT. It codes for CASSPLQGSATGELFF.

This clone was counted a single time. The chain uses TRBV30 and TRBJ1-4; D gene ambiguous. V shed 1 base and J shed 5 bases, with 11 bases lying between them. Germline V CDR1 and CDR2: GTSNPN, SVGIG (reference sequence). The CDR3 extends over 14 amino acids. This CDR3 reads CAWSGVARNEKLFF. For the CDR3, the DNA is TGTGCCTGGAGTGGGGTCGCTCGGAATGAAAAACTGTTTTTT.

Comments on this clone: Other DNA sequences in the same sample also yield this CDR3. The rearrangement links TRBV5-1 to TRBJ2-5, with D possibly called TRBD1 or TRBD2 (5 bases each). This CDR3 spans 14 amino acids. V shed 2 bases and J shed 1 base, with 9 bases lying between them. Germline V gene data show CDR1 as SGHRS and CDR2 as YFSETQ. The DNA of the CDR3 is TGCGCCAGCAGCTTTGGGGGACCCCAAGAGACCCAGTACTTC. Translating gives CASSFGGPQETQYF.

On this clone itself: Other DNA sequences in the sample encode the same CDR3. The V call is TRBV6-5, the J call TRBJ2-3; 10 bases are shared with TRBD1. CDR3 length: 15 amino acids. Germline V gene data show CDR1 as MNHEY and CDR2 as SVGAGI. J was trimmed by 4 bases and V by 0 bases; bases with no gene match: 1. The chain's CDR3 is CASSYSGQGPDTQYF. The CDR3 DNA sequence: TGTGCCAGCAGTTACTCGGGACAGGGGCCAGATACGCAGTATTTT.